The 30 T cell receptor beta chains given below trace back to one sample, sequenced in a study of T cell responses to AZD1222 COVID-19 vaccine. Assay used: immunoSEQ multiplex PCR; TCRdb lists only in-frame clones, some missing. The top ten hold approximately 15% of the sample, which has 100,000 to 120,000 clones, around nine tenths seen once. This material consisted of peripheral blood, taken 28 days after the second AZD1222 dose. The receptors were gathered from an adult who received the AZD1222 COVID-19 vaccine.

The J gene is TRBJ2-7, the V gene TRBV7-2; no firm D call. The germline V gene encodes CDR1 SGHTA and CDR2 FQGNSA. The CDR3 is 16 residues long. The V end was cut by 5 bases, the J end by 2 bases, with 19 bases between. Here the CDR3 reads CASSVPAGGTPYEQYF. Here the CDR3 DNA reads TGTGCCAGCAGCGTTCCTGCTGGCGGAACCCCCTACGAGCAGTACTTC.

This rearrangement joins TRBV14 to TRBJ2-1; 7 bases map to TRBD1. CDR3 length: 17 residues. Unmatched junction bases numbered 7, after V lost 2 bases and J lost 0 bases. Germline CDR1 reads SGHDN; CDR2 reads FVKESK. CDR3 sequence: CASSQFGTALSYNEQFF. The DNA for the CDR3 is TGTGCCAGCAGCCAATTCGGGACAGCCCTCTCCTACAATGAGCAGTTCTTC.

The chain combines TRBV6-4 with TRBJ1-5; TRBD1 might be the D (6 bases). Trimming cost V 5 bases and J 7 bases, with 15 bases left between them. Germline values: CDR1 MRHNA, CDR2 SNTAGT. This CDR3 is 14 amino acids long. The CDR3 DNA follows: TGTGCCAGCAGTCCTACAGGGTCCAGCCAGCCCCAGCATTTT. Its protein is CASSPTGSSQPQHF.

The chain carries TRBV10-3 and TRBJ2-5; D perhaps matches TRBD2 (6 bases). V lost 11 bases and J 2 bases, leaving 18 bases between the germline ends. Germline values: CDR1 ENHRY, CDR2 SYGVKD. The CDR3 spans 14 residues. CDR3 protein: CAARGIAAQETQYF. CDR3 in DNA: TGTGCCGCCCGGGGTATAGCGGCTCAAGAGACCCAGTACTTC.

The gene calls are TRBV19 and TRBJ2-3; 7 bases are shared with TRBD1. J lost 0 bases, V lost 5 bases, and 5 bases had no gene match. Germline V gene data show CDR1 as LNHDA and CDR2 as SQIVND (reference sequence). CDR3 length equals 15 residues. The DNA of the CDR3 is TGTGCCAGTAGTCGATACAGGGGTAGCACAGATACGCAGTATTTT. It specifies CASSRYRGSTDTQYF. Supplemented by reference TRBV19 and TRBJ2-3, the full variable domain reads DGGITQSPKYLFRKEGQNVTLSCEQNLNHDAMYWYRQDPGQGLRLIYYSQIVNDFQKGDIAEGYSVSREKKESFPLTVTSAQKNPTAFYLCASSRYRGSTDTQYFGPGTRLTVL.

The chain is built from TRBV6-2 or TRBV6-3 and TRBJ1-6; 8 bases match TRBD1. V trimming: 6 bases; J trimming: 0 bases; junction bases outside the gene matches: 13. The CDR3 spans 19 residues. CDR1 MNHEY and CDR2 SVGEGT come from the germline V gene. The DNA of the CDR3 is TGTGCCAGCAGCGGGACAGGAGCTACGATTAGCTCCTATAATTCACCCCTCCACTTT. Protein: CASSGTGATISSYNSPLHF.

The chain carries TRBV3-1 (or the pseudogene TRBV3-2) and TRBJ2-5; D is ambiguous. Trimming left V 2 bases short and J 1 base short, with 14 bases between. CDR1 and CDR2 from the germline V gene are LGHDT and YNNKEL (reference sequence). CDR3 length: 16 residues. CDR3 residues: CASSQMLPSAQETQYF. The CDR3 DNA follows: TGTGCCAGCAGCCAAATGTTGCCGTCAGCCCAAGAGACCCAGTACTTC.

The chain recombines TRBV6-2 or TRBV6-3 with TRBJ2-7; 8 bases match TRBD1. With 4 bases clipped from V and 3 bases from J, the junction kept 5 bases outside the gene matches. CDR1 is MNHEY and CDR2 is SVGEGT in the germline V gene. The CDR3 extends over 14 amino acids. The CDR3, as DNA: TGTGCCAGCAGTTCTTGGGACAGGAGCTACGAGCAGTACTTC. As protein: CASSSWDRSYEQYF.

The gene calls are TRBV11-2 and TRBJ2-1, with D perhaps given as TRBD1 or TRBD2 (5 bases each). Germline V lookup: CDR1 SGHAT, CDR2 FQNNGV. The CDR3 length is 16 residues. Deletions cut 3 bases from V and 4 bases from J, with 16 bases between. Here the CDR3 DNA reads TGTGCCAGCAGCTTGACCGGGACGATCCTATACAATGAGCAGTTCTTC. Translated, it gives CASSLTGTILYNEQFF.

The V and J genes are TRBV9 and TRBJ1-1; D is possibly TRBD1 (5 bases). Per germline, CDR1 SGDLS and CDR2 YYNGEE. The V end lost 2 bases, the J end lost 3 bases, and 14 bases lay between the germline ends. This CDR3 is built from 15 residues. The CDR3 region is CASSVSAEGYTEAFF. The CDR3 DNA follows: TGTGCCAGCAGCGTCTCGGCGGAGGGGTACACTGAAGCTTTCTTT.

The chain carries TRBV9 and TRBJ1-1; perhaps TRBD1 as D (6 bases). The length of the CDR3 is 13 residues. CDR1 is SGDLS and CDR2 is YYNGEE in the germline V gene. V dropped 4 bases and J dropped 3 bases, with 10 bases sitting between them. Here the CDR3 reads CASSPGVDTEAFF. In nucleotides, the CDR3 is TGTGCCAGCAGCCCAGGGGTGGACACTGAAGCTTTCTTT.

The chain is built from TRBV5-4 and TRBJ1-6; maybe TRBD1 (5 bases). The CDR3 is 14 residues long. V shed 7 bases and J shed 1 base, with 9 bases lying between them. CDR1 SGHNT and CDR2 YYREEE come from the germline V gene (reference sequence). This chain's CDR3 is CASSDISYNSPLHF. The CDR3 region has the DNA TGTGCCAGCTCGGACATTTCCTATAATTCACCCCTCCACTTT.

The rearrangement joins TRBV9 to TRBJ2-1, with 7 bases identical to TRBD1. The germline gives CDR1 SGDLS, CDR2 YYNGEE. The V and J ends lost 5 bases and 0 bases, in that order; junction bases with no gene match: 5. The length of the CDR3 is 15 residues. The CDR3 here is CASRPGTASYNEQFF. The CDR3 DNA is TGTGCCAGCAGGCCCGGGACAGCCTCCTACAATGAGCAGTTCTTC.

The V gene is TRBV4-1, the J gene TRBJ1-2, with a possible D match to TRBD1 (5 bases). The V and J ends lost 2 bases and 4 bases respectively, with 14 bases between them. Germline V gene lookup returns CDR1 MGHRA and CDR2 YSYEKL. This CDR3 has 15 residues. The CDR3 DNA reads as TGCGCCAGCAGCCAACGCCAGGGCTCCATCTATGGCTACACCTTC. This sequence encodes CASSQRQGSIYGYTF.

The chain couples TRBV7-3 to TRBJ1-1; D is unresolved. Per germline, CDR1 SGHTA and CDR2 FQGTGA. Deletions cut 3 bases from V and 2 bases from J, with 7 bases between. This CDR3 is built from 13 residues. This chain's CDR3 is CASSLIQNTEAFF. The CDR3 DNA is TGTGCCAGCAGCTTGATACAAAACACTGAAGCTTTCTTT. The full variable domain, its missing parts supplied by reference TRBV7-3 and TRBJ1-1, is GAGVSQTPSNKVTEKGKYVELRCDPISGHTALYWYRQSLGQGPEFLIYFQGTGAADDSGLPNDRFFAVRPEGSVSTLKIQRTERGDSAVYLCASSLIQNTEAFFGQGTRLTVV.

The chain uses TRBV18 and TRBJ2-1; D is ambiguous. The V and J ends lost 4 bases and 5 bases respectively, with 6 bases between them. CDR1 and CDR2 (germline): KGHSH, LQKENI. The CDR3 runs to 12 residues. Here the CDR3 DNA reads TGTGCCAGCTCACTCTTCGACAATGAGCAGTTCTTC. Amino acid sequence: CASSLFDNEQFF.

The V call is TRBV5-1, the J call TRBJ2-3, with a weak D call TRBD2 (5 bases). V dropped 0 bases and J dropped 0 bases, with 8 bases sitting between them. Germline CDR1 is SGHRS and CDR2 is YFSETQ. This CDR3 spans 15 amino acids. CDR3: CASSLVLASTDTQYF. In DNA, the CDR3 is TGCGCCAGCAGCTTGGTTCTAGCTAGCACAGATACGCAGTATTTT.

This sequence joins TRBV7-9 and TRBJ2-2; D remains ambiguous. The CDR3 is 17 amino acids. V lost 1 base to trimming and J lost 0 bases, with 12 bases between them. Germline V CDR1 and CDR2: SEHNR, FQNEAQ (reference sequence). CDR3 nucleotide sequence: TGTGCCAGCAGCTTAGTCCCTGGCAGGACGAACACCGGGGAGCTGTTTTTT. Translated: CASSLVPGRTNTGELFF.

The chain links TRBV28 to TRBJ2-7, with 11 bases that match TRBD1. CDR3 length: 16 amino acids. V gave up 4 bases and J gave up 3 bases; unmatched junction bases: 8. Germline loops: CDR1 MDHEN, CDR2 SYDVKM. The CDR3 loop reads CASSYQSGTGGYEQYF. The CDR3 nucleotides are TGTGCCAGCAGTTACCAATCCGGGACAGGGGGCTACGAGCAGTACTTC.

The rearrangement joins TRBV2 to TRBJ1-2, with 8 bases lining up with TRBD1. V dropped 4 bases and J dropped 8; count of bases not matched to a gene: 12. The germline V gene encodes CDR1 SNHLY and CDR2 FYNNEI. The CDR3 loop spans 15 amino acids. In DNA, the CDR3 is TGTGCCAGCAGTGTTCAAGGACAGGGAGTGGAAGGCTACACCTTC. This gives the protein CASSVQGQGVEGYTF.

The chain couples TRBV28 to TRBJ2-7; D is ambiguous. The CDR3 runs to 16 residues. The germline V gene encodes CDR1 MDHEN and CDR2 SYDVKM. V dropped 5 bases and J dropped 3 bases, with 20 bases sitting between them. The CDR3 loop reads CASSGLGQAVGYEQYF. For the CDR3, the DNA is TGTGCCAGCAGTGGCCTTGGGCAGGCGGTGGGCTACGAGCAGTACTTC.

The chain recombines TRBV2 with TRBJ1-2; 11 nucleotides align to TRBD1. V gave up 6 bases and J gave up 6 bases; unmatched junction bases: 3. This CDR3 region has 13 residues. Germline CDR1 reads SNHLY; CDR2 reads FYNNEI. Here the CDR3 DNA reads TGTGCCAGCAGGCAGGGACAGGGGGATGGCTACACCTTC. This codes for CASRQGQGDGYTF.

This CDR3 reads CASSLIGGGNQPQHF. DNA for the CDR3: TGTGCCAGCAGTTTAATAGGGGGCGGCAATCAGCCCCAGCATTTT. The V and J genes are TRBV28 and TRBJ1-5; 7 bases line up with TRBD1. Germline CDR1 reads MDHEN; CDR2 reads SYDVKM. Trimming cost V 2 bases and J 2 bases; bases outside gene matches: 3. The CDR3 spans 15 residues.

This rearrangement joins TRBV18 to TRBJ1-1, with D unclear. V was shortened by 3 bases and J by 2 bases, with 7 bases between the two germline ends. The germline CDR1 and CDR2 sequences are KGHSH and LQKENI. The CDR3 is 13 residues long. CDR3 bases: TGTGCCAGCTCACCCCGCACTAACACTGAAGCTTTCTTT. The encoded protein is CASSPRTNTEAFF.

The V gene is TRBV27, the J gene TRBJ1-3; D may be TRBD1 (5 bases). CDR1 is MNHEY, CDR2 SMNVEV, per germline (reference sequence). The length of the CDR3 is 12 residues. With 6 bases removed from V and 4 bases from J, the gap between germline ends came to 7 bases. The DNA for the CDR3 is TGTGCCAGCAGCCCAGGGGGAAACACCATATATTTT. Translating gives CASSPGGNTIYF.

The CDR3 sequence: CASSYSSAAYGYTF. The CDR3, as DNA: TGTGCCAGCAGTTACTCCTCGGCAGCCTATGGCTACACCTTC. This sequence joins TRBV6-5 and TRBJ1-2, with D unresolved. The V and J ends lost 0 bases and 4 bases respectively, with 9 bases between them. Germline CDR1 reads MNHEY; CDR2 reads SVGAGI. The CDR3 spans 14 residues.

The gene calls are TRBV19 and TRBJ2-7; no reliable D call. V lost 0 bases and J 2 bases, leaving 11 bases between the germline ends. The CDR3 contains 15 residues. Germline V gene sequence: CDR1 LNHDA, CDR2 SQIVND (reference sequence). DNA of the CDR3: TGTGCCAGTAGTATAGAGGACGTTGGGGCCTACGAGCAGTACTTC. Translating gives CASSIEDVGAYEQYF.

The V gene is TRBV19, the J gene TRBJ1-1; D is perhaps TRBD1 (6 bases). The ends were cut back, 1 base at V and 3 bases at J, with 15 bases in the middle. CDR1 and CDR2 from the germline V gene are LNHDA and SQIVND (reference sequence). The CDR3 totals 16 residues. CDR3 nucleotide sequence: TGTGCCAGTAGTATAGCGGGGGCCGGTGGGTACACTGAAGCTTTCTTT. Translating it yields CASSIAGAGGYTEAFF.

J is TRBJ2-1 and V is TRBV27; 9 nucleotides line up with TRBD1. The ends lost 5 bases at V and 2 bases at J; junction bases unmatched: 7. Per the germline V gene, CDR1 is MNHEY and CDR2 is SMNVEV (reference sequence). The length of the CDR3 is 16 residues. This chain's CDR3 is CASSLQRQGAYNEQFF. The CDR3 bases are TGTGCCAGCAGTCTCCAACGACAGGGGGCCTACAATGAGCAGTTCTTC.

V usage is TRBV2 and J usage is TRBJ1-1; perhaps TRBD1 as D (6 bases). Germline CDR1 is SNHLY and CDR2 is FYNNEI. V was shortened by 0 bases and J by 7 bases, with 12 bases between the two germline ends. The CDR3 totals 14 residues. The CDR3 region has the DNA TGTGCCAGCAGTGAAGCCGGCAGGGGAATTGAAGCTTTCTTT. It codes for CASSEAGRGIEAFF. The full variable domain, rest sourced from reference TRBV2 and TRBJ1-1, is EPEVTQTPSHQVTQMGQEVILRCVPISNHLYFYWYRQILGQKVEFLVSFYNNEISEKSEIFDDQFSVERPDGSNFTLKIRSTKLEDSAMYFCASSEAGRGIEAFFGQGTRLTVV.